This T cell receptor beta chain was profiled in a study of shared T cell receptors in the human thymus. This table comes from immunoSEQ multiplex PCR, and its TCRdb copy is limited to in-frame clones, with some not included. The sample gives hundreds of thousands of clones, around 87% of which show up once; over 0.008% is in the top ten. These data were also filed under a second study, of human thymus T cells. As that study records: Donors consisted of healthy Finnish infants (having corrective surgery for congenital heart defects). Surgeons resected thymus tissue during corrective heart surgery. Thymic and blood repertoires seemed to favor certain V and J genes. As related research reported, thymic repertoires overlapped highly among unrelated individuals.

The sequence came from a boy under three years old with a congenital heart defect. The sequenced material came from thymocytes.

The CDR3 sequence is CAIGPPENYEQYF. CDR3 DNA: TGTGCCATCGGCCCCCCCGAAAACTACGAGCAGTACTTC. The chain has TRBV10-3 and TRBJ2-7; D not resolved. CDR1 is ENHRY and CDR2 is SYGVKD in the germline V gene. The CDR3 totals 13 residues. Trimming stripped 8 bases from V and 3 bases from J, with 14 bases between.